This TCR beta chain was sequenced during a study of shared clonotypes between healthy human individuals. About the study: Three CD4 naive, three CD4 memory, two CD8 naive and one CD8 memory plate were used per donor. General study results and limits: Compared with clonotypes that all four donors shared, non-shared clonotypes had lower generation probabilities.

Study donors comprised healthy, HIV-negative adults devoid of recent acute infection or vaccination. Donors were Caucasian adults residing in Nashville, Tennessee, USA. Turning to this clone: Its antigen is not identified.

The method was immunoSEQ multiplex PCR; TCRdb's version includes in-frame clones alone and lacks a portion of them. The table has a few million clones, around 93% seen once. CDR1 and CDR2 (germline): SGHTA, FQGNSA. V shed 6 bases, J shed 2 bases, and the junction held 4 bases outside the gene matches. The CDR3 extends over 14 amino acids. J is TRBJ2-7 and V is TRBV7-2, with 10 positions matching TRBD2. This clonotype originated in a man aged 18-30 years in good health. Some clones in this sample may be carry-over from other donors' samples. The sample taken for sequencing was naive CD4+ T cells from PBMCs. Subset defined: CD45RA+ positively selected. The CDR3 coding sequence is TGTGCCAGCAGTACCGGGACTAGCGCCTACGAGCAGTACTTC. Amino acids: CASSTGTSAYEQYF.